The entry below gives a single T cell receptor (beta chain) sequence along with its context. Its antigen is still unknown. Profiled with immunoSEQ multiplex PCR; TCRdb holds only in-frame clones, not every one. The table records just over 35,000 clones, 75% to 95% of them present only once. The data are from a study of monozygotic twins with cystic fibrosis. Whole-study results and caveats: Monozygotic CF twin pairs shared significantly more nucleotide-identical clonotypes than unrelated CF individuals did. In 13 of 16 pairs, V gene usage was closest to the co-twin's.

The receptor's source is a boy between 2 and 10 years old with cystic fibrosis. Source material: blood.

The CDR3 loop reads CASSDEGGTAFF. CDR3 nucleotide sequence: TGTGCCAGCAGTGACGAGGGGGGCACGGCTTTCTTT. The rearrangement uses TRBV6-5 and TRBJ1-1; the D gene is possibly TRBD1 (6 bases). V was clipped by 5 bases and J by 11 bases, with 15 bases between them. The CDR3 spans 12 residues. Germline-derived CDR1 and CDR2 are MNHEY and SVGAGI.